This is a list of T cell receptor beta chains from one sample in a study of T-cell memory formation after mild COVID-19. TCRdb analysed the 5' RACE reads with MiXCR anew, one entry per CDR3 protein. The profile shows some 340,000 distinct CDR3 sequences, 10% to 15% of them singletons. The material sequenced was PBMCs or a T cell subset sorted from them (not recorded which). These receptors were obtained from a man between 18 and 35 years old who had mild COVID-19 (a few samples of this study predate the infection). Cell type and time point are not known. CDR3s include the opening cysteine and the closing phenylalanine or tryptophan. Fields, in order: J gene, clone size, V gene, D gene, CDR3 length, CDR3 DNA, CDR3 protein. The D gene is left open where the match is weak. Clone size is stated in some rows and not others, as once, few, many or a class when expanded.

J: TRBJ2-1; size: NA; V: TRBV21-1; D: NA; length: 15; DNA: TGTGCCAGCAGCAAAACGGGGGGAGCTGAAAATGAGCAGTTCTTC; CDR3: CASSKTGGAENEQFF
J: TRBJ1-5; size: few; V: TRBV7-3; D: NA; length: 18; DNA: TGTGCCAGCAGCCCTCCCTCACAGGGAACCCCTAGCAATCAGCCCCAGCATTTT; CDR3: CASSPPSQGTPSNQPQHF
J: TRBJ2-7; size: NA; V: TRBV3-1; D: TRBD1; length: 12; DNA: TGTGCCAGCAACCGACAGGGGAACGAGCAGTACTTC; CDR3: CASNRQGNEQYF
J: TRBJ2-1; size: NA; V: TRBV6-2/TRBV6-3; D: TRBD2; length: 15; DNA: TGTGCCAGCAGTTTGCGGGGGGACTCCTACAATGAGCAGTTCTTC; CDR3: CASSLRGDSYNEQFF
J: TRBJ1-1; size: many; V: TRBV7-2; D: NA; length: 14; DNA: TGTGCCAGCAGCCCCTTCGGCTTGAACACTGAAGCTTTCTTT; CDR3: CASSPFGLNTEAFF
J: TRBJ2-2; size: NA; V: TRBV3-1; D: NA; length: 16; DNA: TGTGCCAGCAGCCGATCGCGAGGAGGTGGCACCGGGGAGCTGTTTTTT; CDR3: CASSRSRGGGTGELFF
J: TRBJ1-2; size: few; V: TRBV7-9; D: NA; length: 16; DNA: TGTGCCAGCAGCCCGACGAGGGATCCTCCCGCCTATGGCTACACCTTC; CDR3: CASSPTRDPPAYGYTF
J: TRBJ2-5; size: few; V: TRBV5-6; D: TRBD2; length: 14; DNA: TGTGCCAGCAGCAGACGAGCGGGGTTCGAGACCCAGTACTTC; CDR3: CASSRRAGFETQYF
J: TRBJ2-3; size: NA; V: TRBV7-2; D: TRBD1; length: 15; DNA: TGTGCCAGCAGCTTAGTCGGGACAGTCACAGATACGCAGTATTTT; CDR3: CASSLVGTVTDTQYF
J: TRBJ1-3; size: many; V: TRBV6-5; D: NA; length: 16; DNA: TGTGCCAGCAGTTACGCGACCCCCTCTACAGGAAACACCATATATTTT; CDR3: CASSYATPSTGNTIYF
J: TRBJ1-1; size: NA; V: TRBV7-8; D: NA; length: 15; DNA: TGTGCCAGCAGCCAATCCCCGGGCTCCCAACCTGAAGCTTTCTTT; CDR3: CASSQSPGSQPEAFF
J: TRBJ2-1; size: NA; V: TRBV7-8; D: NA; length: 16; DNA: TGTGCCAGCAGCCCTTGGACGGGGAGCTCCTACAATGAGCAGTTCTTC; CDR3: CASSPWTGSSYNEQFF
J: TRBJ2-3; size: many; V: TRBV5-5; D: NA; length: 11; DNA: TGTGCCAGCCAGGGCGGGGATACGCAGTATTTT; CDR3: CASQGGDTQYF
J: TRBJ1-5; size: NA; V: TRBV27; D: NA; length: 16; DNA: TGTGCCAGCGCGCCAGATATGGGGCTTAGCAATCAGCCCCAGCATTTT; CDR3: CASAPDMGLSNQPQHF
J: TRBJ1-6; size: few; V: TRBV9; D: NA; length: 15; DNA: TGTGCCAGCAGCGGGACCCGGGGGTATAATTCACCCCTCCACTTT; CDR3: CASSGTRGYNSPLHF
J: TRBJ2-1; size: NA; V: TRBV7-2; D: TRBD2; length: 16; DNA: TGTGCCAGCAGCTTAGCCCGGACTAGCGGGGGGGGAGGGCAGTTCTTC; CDR3: CASSLARTSGGGGQFF
J: TRBJ2-1; size: NA; V: TRBV6-2/TRBV6-3; D: NA; length: 14; DNA: TGTGCCAGCGTGCCGGGGGTGGAATACAATGAGCAGTTCTTC; CDR3: CASVPGVEYNEQFF
J: TRBJ2-2; size: NA; V: TRBV5-1; D: NA; length: 19; DNA: TGCGCCAGCAGCTTATTTTCTGGCGGTGGGCTCCCGTTCACCGGGGAGCTGTTTTTT; CDR3: CASSLFSGGGLPFTGELFF
J: TRBJ1-1; size: few; V: TRBV6-2/TRBV6-3; D: TRBD1; length: 14; DNA: TGTGCCAGCAGTCTCATTCGACAGGGCACTGAAGCTTTCTTT; CDR3: CASSLIRQGTEAFF
J: TRBJ1-1; size: few; V: TRBV20-1; D: NA; length: 14; DNA: TGCAGTGCCCAGGGCACCCACATGAACACTGAAGCTTTCTTT; CDR3: CSAQGTHMNTEAFF
J: TRBJ2-6; size: NA; V: TRBV3-1; D: NA; length: 17; DNA: TGTGCCAGCAGCCATATGCTTCCCGCCCATGGGGCCAACGTCCTGACTTTC; CDR3: CASSHMLPAHGANVLTF
J: TRBJ1-5; size: NA; V: TRBV20-1; D: NA; length: 13; DNA: TGCAGTGCTCAGGCAATTAGCAATCAGCCCCAGCATTTT; CDR3: CSAQAISNQPQHF
J: TRBJ2-1; size: NA; V: TRBV11-2; D: NA; length: 14; DNA: TGTGCCAGCAACCCGGGCCTAGCCATCCATGAGCAGTTCTTC; CDR3: CASNPGLAIHEQFF
J: TRBJ1-4; size: few; V: TRBV7-9; D: NA; length: 16; DNA: TGTGCCAGCAGCTTACCGCGGGCAGCAACTAATGAAAAACTGTTTTTT; CDR3: CASSLPRAATNEKLFF
J: TRBJ2-7; size: few; V: TRBV11-2; D: NA; length: 14; DNA: TGTGCCAGCAGCATACTCCGGGAGTCCTACGAGCAGTACTTC; CDR3: CASSILRESYEQYF
J: TRBJ1-5; size: many; V: TRBV7-2; D: NA; length: 14; DNA: TGTGCCAGCAGCCTTGCGGACGGAAATCAGCCCCAGCATTTT; CDR3: CASSLADGNQPQHF
J: TRBJ2-2; size: few; V: TRBV7-2; D: NA; length: 13; DNA: TGTGCCAGCAGCGGTACAGGGATCGGGGAGCTGTTTTTT; CDR3: CASSGTGIGELFF
J: TRBJ2-7; size: many; V: TRBV6-5; D: NA; length: 13; DNA: TGTGCCAGCAGTCCACCAGCTACCTACGAGCAGTACTTC; CDR3: CASSPPATYEQYF
J: TRBJ1-2; size: NA; V: TRBV10-3; D: TRBD1; length: 13; DNA: TGTGCCATCAGTTTGGACAGGGGTTATGGCTACACCTTC; CDR3: CAISLDRGYGYTF
J: TRBJ1-5; size: NA; V: TRBV4-3; D: NA; length: 15; DNA: TGCGCCAGCAGCCAAGATCCGGGGGGGAATCAGCCCCAGCATTTT; CDR3: CASSQDPGGNQPQHF
J: TRBJ2-1; size: NA; V: TRBV10-2; D: NA; length: 12; DNA: TGCGCCAGCAGCAGGTTAGACAATGAGCAGTTCTTC; CDR3: CASSRLDNEQFF
J: TRBJ2-3; size: many; V: TRBV29-1; D: NA; length: 11; DNA: TGCAGCCTCATCTTTGCAGATACGCAGTATTTT; CDR3: CSLIFADTQYF
J: TRBJ2-5; size: many; V: TRBV7-2; D: NA; length: 15; DNA: TGTGCCAGCAGCGCCCGCGGGTGGGGCCAAGAGACCCAGTACTTC; CDR3: CASSARGWGQETQYF
J: TRBJ2-7; size: many; V: TRBV7-8; D: TRBD1; length: 14; DNA: TGTGCCAGCAGCGTCGGACAGGGTGCCTACGAGCAGTACTTC; CDR3: CASSVGQGAYEQYF
J: TRBJ2-5; size: few; V: TRBV6-5; D: NA; length: 15; DNA: TGTGCCAGCAGTTACTTGGGGTACAGACAAGAGACCCAGTACTTC; CDR3: CASSYLGYRQETQYF
J: TRBJ1-2; size: few; V: TRBV12-3/TRBV12-4; D: TRBD1; length: 15; DNA: TGTGCCAGCAGTCCGGGGACAGGGTTTGACTATGGCTACACCTTC; CDR3: CASSPGTGFDYGYTF
J: TRBJ1-1; size: NA; V: TRBV6-6; D: NA; length: 13; DNA: TGTGCCAGCAGTTGGTTAGTGAACACTGAAGCTTTCTTT; CDR3: CASSWLVNTEAFF
J: TRBJ1-1; size: NA; V: TRBV19; D: NA; length: 14; DNA: TGTGCCAGTAGTACGGGACGGTTGAACACTGAAGCTTTCTTT; CDR3: CASSTGRLNTEAFF
J: TRBJ1-5; size: NA; V: TRBV12-3/TRBV12-4; D: NA; length: 12; DNA: TGTGCCAGCACCCAATTAAATCAGCCCCAGCATTTT; CDR3: CASTQLNQPQHF
J: TRBJ1-5; size: few; V: TRBV10-3; D: NA; length: 13; DNA: TGTGCCACCCAAAGCGGGGAAGGACAGCCCCAGCATTTT; CDR3: CATQSGEGQPQHF
J: TRBJ2-5; size: few; V: TRBV5-4; D: NA; length: 16; DNA: TGTGCCAGCAGCTTGGCGGAGCCCTCCTTACAAGAGACCCAGTACTTC; CDR3: CASSLAEPSLQETQYF